What follows describes a single TCR beta chain. Its antigen is unknown. CDR3 length equals 14 residues. Per the germline V gene, CDR1 is SGHTA and CDR2 is FQGTGA. The trim removed 5 bases at V and 6 bases at J, leaving 5 bases unmatched. This entry belongs to a study of graft-versus-host responses after intestinal transplantation. In the study overall: Multivisceral, liver-intestinal, or isolated intestinal transplants were received by the recipients. Study observations and caveats: Detection of GvH clones occurred in recipient marrow, and some had their first appearance in ileum or blood. An association linked early post-transplant HvG declines with peak circulating GvH clone levels.

Clones were sequenced by immunoSEQ multiplex PCR, and TCRdb holds only the in-frame ones, with some missing. The sample has roughly 90,000 clones; approximately 90% are singletons. The sequence was obtained from a human donor who was the organ donor for an intestinal transplant. This sequence joins TRBV7-3 and TRBJ2-3, with 10 bases identical to TRBD2. This specimen consisted of unstimulated CD4+ T cells sorted from spleen or lymph node cells, obtained before transplant. CDR3 sequence reads: CASSLAGAGDTQYF. The CDR3 nucleotides are TGTGCCAGCAGCCTAGCGGGAGCCGGGGATACGCAGTATTTT.